The rows below give T cell receptor beta chains drawn from one sample of a study of CD8 T cells in ankylosing spondylitis. TCRdb ran MiXCR on the 5' RACE reads and lists one entry per CDR3 protein. The table has 450,000 to 550,000 distinct CDR3 sequences, approximately 5% seen once; the top ten hold under 4.5%. The source material was blood, either unsorted or a sorted T cell fraction (not recorded which). These receptors were taken from a male donor with ankylosing spondylitis. The CDR3 runs from the conserved cysteine through the conserved F or W. The D gene is left open where the match is weak. Not every row has a clone size; where given, it reads once, few, many or a size class.

>NA|many|TRBV12-3/TRBV12-4|TRBJ1-5|11
CASSLGVPQHF
TGTGCCAGCAGCTTAGGGGTTCCCCAGCATTTT
>TRBD2|many|TRBV5-1|TRBJ2-1|15
CASSGLAGVNDEQFF
TGCGCCAGCAGCGGACTAGCGGGGGTGAACGATGAGCAGTTCTTC
>NA|many|TRBV6-2/TRBV6-3|TRBJ2-1|14
CASSYYRYPNEQFF
TGTGCCAGCAGTTACTACCGCTACCCCAATGAGCAGTTCTTC
>TRBD1|many|TRBV7-9|TRBJ2-5|16
CASSSGQGALSETQYF
TGTGCCAGCAGTTCGGGACAGGGGGCCCTATCGGAGACCCAGTACTTC
>NA|many|TRBV6-5|TRBJ1-6|14
CASSYIGGTSPLHF
TGTGCCAGCAGTTACATCGGCGGGACTTCACCCCTCCACTTT
>NA|many|TRBV5-1|TRBJ2-2|14
CASSFGTLTGELFF
TGCGCCAGCAGCTTCGGGACCTTAACCGGGGAGCTGTTTTTT
>TRBD2|few|TRBV7-8|TRBJ2-7|15
CASRATSGGPYEQYF
TGTGCCAGCAGGGCTACTAGCGGGGGACCCTACGAGCAGTACTTC
>NA|NA|TRBV5-1|TRBJ2-1|13
CASSPDRTAPKFF
TGCGCCAGCAGCCCGGACCGGACAGCACCCAAGTTCTTC
>NA|many|TRBV4-1|TRBJ1-1|17
CASSPRQVKIMNTEAFF
TGCGCCAGCAGCCCTAGACAGGTCAAGATAATGAACACTGAAGCTTTCTTT
>NA|NA|TRBV18|TRBJ2-7|13
CASSPGSTHEQYF
TGTGCCAGCTCACCGGGGTCAACCCACGAGCAGTACTTC
>TRBD2|many|TRBV24-1|TRBJ2-5|15
CATSTLAGTQETQYF
TGTGCCACCAGTACCCTAGCGGGCACTCAAGAGACCCAGTACTTC
>TRBD1|many|TRBV5-1|TRBJ2-4|15
CASSLVGQGQNIQYF
TGCGCCAGCAGCTTGGTAGGACAGGGCCAAAACATTCAGTACTTC
>NA|many|TRBV24-1|TRBJ1-1|14
CATSGQGTNTEAFF
TGTGCCACCAGTGGGCAGGGTACGAACACTGAAGCTTTCTTT
>NA|many|TRBV5-5|TRBJ1-6|15
CASKTPSAGDSPLHF
TGTGCCAGCAAAACCCCCTCTGCGGGGGACTCACCCCTCCACTTT
>NA|many|TRBV27|TRBJ2-7|16
CASSPSLGERFYEQYF
TGTGCCAGCAGTCCGTCCTTGGGGGAGAGGTTCTACGAGCAGTACTTC
>TRBD1|few|TRBV19|TRBJ2-6|13
CASRTGGANVLTF
TGTGCCAGTAGGACAGGGGGGGCCAACGTCCTGACTTTC
>NA|many|TRBV12-3/TRBV12-4|TRBJ1-1|14
CASTPSPGSTEAFF
TGTGCCAGCACCCCAAGCCCAGGGTCGACTGAAGCTTTCTTT
>TRBD2|many|TRBV10-3|TRBJ2-5|14
CATRPGGNGETQYF
TGTGCCACCCGGCCCGGGGGGAATGGTGAGACCCAGTACTTC
>NA|many|TRBV18|TRBJ2-1|16
CASSPEEGLSYNEQFF
TGTGCCAGCTCACCAGAGGAGGGACTCTCCTACAATGAGCAGTTCTTC
>NA|many|TRBV15|TRBJ1-2|15
CATSHGGWRYYGYTF
TGTGCCACCAGCCACGGGGGCTGGAGGTACTATGGCTACACCTTC
>NA|NA|TRBV7-2|TRBJ2-3|14
CASSIQVSTDTQYF
TGTGCCAGCAGCATCCAAGTTAGCACAGATACGCAGTATTTT
>NA|many|TRBV15|TRBJ2-7|14
CATSRSLGHYEQYF
TGTGCCACCAGCAGATCGCTCGGACACTACGAGCAGTACTTC
>TRBD2|many|TRBV6-1|TRBJ2-1|15
CASSLAGSPYNEQFF
TGTGCCAGCAGTCTAGCGGGATCACCGTACAATGAGCAGTTCTTC
>NA|many|TRBV12-3/TRBV12-4|TRBJ1-3|12
CASSLHTNTIYF
TGTGCCAGCAGTTTACACACTAACACCATATATTTT
>NA|many|TRBV28|TRBJ2-7|14
CASSSQGVLYEQYF
TGTGCCAGCAGTTCGCAGGGCGTCCTTTACGAGCAGTACTTC
>NA|many|TRBV11-1|TRBJ2-6|19
CASSSPGTGPLSGANVLTF
TGTGCCAGCAGCTCCCCGGGAACAGGGCCCCTTTCTGGGGCCAACGTCCTGACTTTC
>TRBD2|many|TRBV10-3|TRBJ2-5|14
CAIRSGNIWETQYF
TGTGCCATCAGGAGCGGGAACATTTGGGAGACCCAGTACTTC
>NA|few|TRBV19|TRBJ2-2|13
CASSIQQGRELFF
TGTGCCAGTAGTATACAACAGGGCCGGGAGCTGTTTTTT
>TRBD2|few|TRBV7-2|TRBJ2-5|14
CASTPGGASETQYF
TGTGCCAGCACCCCGGGGGGGGCTTCAGAGACCCAGTACTTC
>NA|many|TRBV28|TRBJ1-1|14
CASSPQGDRTEAFF
TGTGCCAGCAGTCCCCAGGGCGATAGGACTGAAGCTTTCTTT
>NA|many|TRBV20-1|TRBJ2-3|14
CSAPGGPISDTQYF
TGCAGTGCCCCGGGGGGCCCGATCTCAGATACGCAGTATTTT
>TRBD1|many|TRBV12-3/TRBV12-4|TRBJ2-7|16
CASSLGLGTGSYEQYF
TGTGCCAGCAGTTTAGGGTTGGGGACAGGCTCCTACGAGCAGTACTTC
>NA|NA|TRBV20-1|TRBJ2-7|16
CSASENRAGSSYEQYF
TGCAGTGCTAGCGAAAACAGGGCTGGGAGCTCCTACGAGCAGTACTTC
>TRBD1|many|TRBV7-2|TRBJ1-5|16
CASSPRQGLSNQPQHF
TGTGCCAGCAGCCCCCGACAGGGTCTGAGCAATCAGCCCCAGCATTTT
>NA|few|TRBV2|TRBJ2-3|14
CARSPQARGDTQYF
TGTGCCAGGTCCCCCCAGGCCCGCGGGGATACGCAGTATTTT